This entry lists 22 T cell receptor beta chains sequenced from one sample in a study of blood T cell repertoires in COVID-19. Here immunoSEQ multiplex PCR was the method, and the copy in TCRdb shows in-frame clones only, minus some. The table records about 240,000 clones, approximately 86% of them present only once. The specimen was peripheral blood. These receptors came from a woman aged 45-65 years with COVID-19, enrolled during active disease.

The genes are TRBV5-5 and TRBJ1-1, with D maybe TRBD1 (5 bases). Trimming cost V 7 bases and J 5 bases, with 18 bases left between them. This CDR3 region has 14 residues. CDR1 and CDR2 (germline): SGHKS, YYEKEE (reference sequence). This CDR3 reads CASLSEGRGTEAFF. In nucleotides, the CDR3 is TGTGCCAGCCTTTCAGAGGGGCGGGGAACTGAAGCTTTCTTT.

The gene calls are TRBV5-1 and TRBJ1-1; TRBD1 matches at 7 bases. The germline V gene encodes CDR1 SGHRS and CDR2 YFSETQ. This CDR3 contains 15 residues. The V gene end was trimmed by 6 bases and the J gene end by 5 bases; junction bases not matched to a gene: 13. CDR3 bases: TGCGCCAGCACCAATCGTTCAGGGGGGCGGACTGAAGCTTTCTTT. Its translation is CASTNRSGGRTEAFF.

This clone was seen repeatedly, ten times or more. V is TRBV6-1 and J is TRBJ2-7; unclear D gene. Germline loops: CDR1 MNHNS, CDR2 SASEGT. The CDR3 consists of 15 residues. The V end lost 0 bases, the J end lost 3 bases, and 12 bases lay between the germline ends. In DNA, the CDR3 is TGTGCCAGCAGTGAAGCGCCCCACAGAAGCTACGAGCAGTACTTC. Its protein product is CASSEAPHRSYEQYF.

There are a few counts of this clone. This rearrangement joins TRBV5-4 to TRBJ2-2; 10 bases match TRBD1. After removal of 4 bases from V and 4 bases from J, the junction contained 4 bases not matched to a gene. The CDR3 runs to 15 residues. The germline gives CDR1 SGHNT, CDR2 YYREEE (reference sequence). The CDR3 DNA follows: TGTGCCAGCAGCGGACGGGACAGGGGCACCGGGGAGCTGTTTTTT. Protein sequence: CASSGRDRGTGELFF.

The chain has TRBV24-1 and TRBJ2-2, with 14 bases lining up with TRBD2. CDR1 is KGHDR and CDR2 is SFDVKD in the germline V gene. V was clipped by 6 bases and J by 4 bases; unmatched bases: 6. The CDR3 loop spans 17 amino acids. The CDR3 region is CATSSPGLAGATGELFF. CDR3 sequence (DNA): TGTGCCACCAGTTCACCGGGACTAGCGGGGGCCACCGGGGAGCTGTTTTTT.

This chain joins TRBV27 and TRBJ1-1; the D gene is possibly TRBD1 (5 bases). Per the germline V gene, CDR1 is MNHEY and CDR2 is SMNVEV (reference sequence). This CDR3 has 15 residues. Trimming stripped 3 bases from V and 2 bases from J, with 13 bases between. The CDR3 nucleotides are TGTGCCAGCAGTTTCGGAGGGGCACCAAACACTGAAGCTTTCTTT. Translated: CASSFGGAPNTEAFF.

V gene TRBV19 combines with J gene TRBJ2-7, with 7 nucleotides matching TRBD2. With V trimmed by 5 bases and J by 0 bases, 7 bases remained unmatched. CDR1 is LNHDA and CDR2 is SQIVND in the germline V gene (reference sequence). The CDR3 totals 15 residues. Written as DNA, the CDR3 is TGTGCCAGTAGTTCCGGGGGGATCGCCTCCTACGAGCAGTACTTC. This gives the protein CASSSGGIASYEQYF.

V is TRBV2 and J is TRBJ2-2, with D perhaps matching TRBD1 (5 bases). V was cut by 3 bases and J by 7 bases, with 12 bases left in between. The germline V gene has CDR1 SNHLY and CDR2 FYNNEI. This CDR3 has 14 residues. The CDR3 DNA reads TGTGCCAGCAGTGATCAGGGTTCGGGCGGGGAGCTGTTTTTT. Protein product: CASSDQGSGGELFF.

The V call is TRBV6-2 or TRBV6-3, the J call TRBJ2-7; 10 bases fit TRBD1. This CDR3 contains 15 residues. Trimming at V came to 2 bases and at J to 2 bases, leaving 3 bases not matched to a gene. Germline CDR1 and CDR2: MNHEY and SVGEGT. CDR3 in amino acids: CASSYGTGDPYEQYV. The CDR3 coding sequence is TGTGCCAGCAGTTACGGGACAGGGGATCCCTACGAGCAGTACGTC.

The chain employs TRBV5-8 and TRBJ1-5; possibly TRBD1 for D (6 bases). The CDR3 spans 15 residues. CDR1 SGHTS and CDR2 YDEGEE come from the germline V gene. V was trimmed by 0 bases and J by 9 bases, leaving 16 bases between them. CDR3 bases: TGTGCCAGCAGCTTGGACCTGACAGGTTCGGGGCCCCAGCATTTT. As protein: CASSLDLTGSGPQHF.

This chain's CDR3 is CASSSRMGLAGDTQYF. CDR3 coding DNA: TGTGCCAGCAGCTCGAGGATGGGACTAGCTGGAGATACGCAGTATTTT. The V gene is TRBV11-3, the J gene TRBJ2-3, with TRBD2 matching over 9 bases. After removal of 4 bases from V and 5 bases from J, the junction contained 10 bases not matched to a gene. The CDR3 extends over 16 amino acids. Germline-derived CDR1 and CDR2 are SGHNT and YENEEA.

This chain links TRBV27 with TRBJ1-2, with D perhaps TRBD1 (6 bases). V gave up 6 bases and J gave up 4 bases, with 15 bases separating them. The germline gives CDR1 MNHEY, CDR2 SMNVEV (reference sequence). The CDR3 is 14 amino acids. CDR3: CASRGTLGGYGYTF. Here the CDR3 DNA reads TGTGCCAGCAGAGGGACACTAGGGGGCTATGGCTACACCTTC.

The chain couples TRBV11-2 to TRBJ2-6, with a possible D match to TRBD2 (6 bases). V gave up 5 bases and J gave up 2 bases, with 10 bases separating them. In germline, CDR1 is SGHAT, CDR2 FQNNGV. This CDR3 has 15 residues. CDR3 nucleotide sequence: TGTGCCAGCAGCCGGTGGGAGGCTGGGGCCAACGTCCTGACTTTC. Its protein product is CASSRWEAGANVLTF.

The J gene is TRBJ1-5, the V gene TRBV18; no definite D call. There are 16 residues in the CDR3. V lost 3 bases and J 5 bases, leaving 17 bases between the germline ends. Germline CDR1 is KGHSH and CDR2 is LQKENI. This CDR3 is CASSPYYSPVDQPQHF. CDR3 in DNA: TGTGCCAGCTCACCTTACTATTCTCCAGTTGATCAGCCCCAGCATTTT.

The chain recombines TRBV5-4 with TRBJ1-1, with D hard to call. The germline gives CDR1 SGHNT, CDR2 YYREEE (reference sequence). This CDR3 spans 12 amino acids. V lost 1 base to trimming and J lost 9 bases, with 10 bases between them. CDR3 region: CASSLIGEKAFF. In DNA, the CDR3 is TGTGCCAGCAGCTTGATTGGGGAGAAAGCTTTCTTT.

The chain is built from TRBV19 and TRBJ2-1; 11 positions agree with TRBD2. The CDR3 consists of 16 residues. The germline CDR1 and CDR2 sequences are LNHDA and SQIVND (reference sequence). Unmatched junction bases numbered 7, after V lost 6 bases and J lost 3 bases. CDR3 region: CASSEFLAGGYNEQFF. The CDR3 DNA follows: TGTGCCAGTAGCGAATTTCTAGCGGGGGGCTACAATGAGCAGTTCTTC.

The rearrangement joins TRBV28 to TRBJ1-2; D gene uncertain. The CDR3 is 16 residues long. V was trimmed by 5 bases and J by 6 bases, leaving 22 bases between them. The germline CDR1 and CDR2 sequences are MDHEN and SYDVKM. The CDR3 here is CASSLPHPGSQDGYTF. CDR3 coding DNA: TGTGCCAGCAGTCTCCCTCATCCGGGATCTCAAGATGGCTACACCTTC.

This rearrangement joins TRBV19 to TRBJ1-4; tentative D call: TRBD1 (5 bases). CDR1 and CDR2 (germline): LNHDA, SQIVND (reference sequence). The CDR3 covers 14 residues. The V and J ends lost 4 bases and 5 bases respectively, with 11 bases between them. The CDR3: CASSKWGENEKLFF. The CDR3 region has the DNA TGTGCCAGTAGTAAATGGGGCGAAAATGAAAAACTGTTTTTT.

V and J are TRBV3-1 (or the pseudogene TRBV3-2) and TRBJ2-1; D perhaps matches TRBD1 (5 bases). Germline V CDR1 and CDR2: LGHDT, YNNKEL (reference sequence). Trimming removed 3 bases from V and 7 bases from J, with 16 bases in between. The CDR3 is made up of 15 amino acids. CDR3 bases: TGTGCCAGCAGCCAGAGACAGACCCTTAGGAATGAGCAGTTCTTC. It codes for CASSQRQTLRNEQFF.

The rearrangement links TRBV29-1 to TRBJ1-1, with 9 bases aligning to TRBD1. Germline trimming cut 0 bases from V and 3 bases from J; bases unmatched to any gene: 2. Germline-derived CDR1 and CDR2 are SQVTM and ANQGSEA. The CDR3 extends over 14 amino acids. The chain's CDR3 is CSVEEGQGYTEAFF. The CDR3, as DNA: TGCAGCGTTGAAGAAGGACAGGGGTACACTGAAGCTTTCTTT.

V is TRBV5-1 and J is TRBJ1-3, with D tentatively TRBD1 (5 bases). Trimming pared 0 bases from V and 0 bases from J, leaving 7 bases between. The CDR3 is 15 residues long. Germline V gene lookup returns CDR1 SGHRS and CDR2 YFSETQ. The DNA of the CDR3 is TGCGCCAGCAGCTTGGCGGGGGTCTCTGGAAACACCATATATTTT. Amino acid sequence: CASSLAGVSGNTIYF. Full variable domain (missing parts from reference TRBV5-1 and TRBJ1-3): KAGVTQTPRYLIKTRGQQVTLSCSPISGHRSVSWYQQTPGQGLQFLFEYFSETQRNKGNFPGRFSGRQFSNSRSEMNVSTLELGDSALYLCASSLAGVSGNTIYFGEGSWLTVV.

The chain links TRBV30 to TRBJ1-5; D unclear. Germline lookup yields CDR1 GTSNPN and CDR2 SVGIG (reference sequence). CDR3 length equals 16 residues. V was clipped by 2 bases and J by 4 bases, with 18 bases between them. CDR3 amino acids: CAWSTRESGGNQPQHF. The CDR3 DNA reads TGTGCCTGGAGTACCCGGGAGTCGGGTGGTAATCAGCCCCAGCATTTT. Combining the CDR3 with reference TRBV30 and TRBJ1-5 gives the whole variable domain SQTIHQWPATLVQPVGSPLSLECTVEGTSNPNLYWYRQAAGRGLQLLFYSVGIGQISSEVPQNLSASRPQDRQFILSSKKLLLSDSGFYLCAWSTRESGGNQPQHFGDGTRLSIL.